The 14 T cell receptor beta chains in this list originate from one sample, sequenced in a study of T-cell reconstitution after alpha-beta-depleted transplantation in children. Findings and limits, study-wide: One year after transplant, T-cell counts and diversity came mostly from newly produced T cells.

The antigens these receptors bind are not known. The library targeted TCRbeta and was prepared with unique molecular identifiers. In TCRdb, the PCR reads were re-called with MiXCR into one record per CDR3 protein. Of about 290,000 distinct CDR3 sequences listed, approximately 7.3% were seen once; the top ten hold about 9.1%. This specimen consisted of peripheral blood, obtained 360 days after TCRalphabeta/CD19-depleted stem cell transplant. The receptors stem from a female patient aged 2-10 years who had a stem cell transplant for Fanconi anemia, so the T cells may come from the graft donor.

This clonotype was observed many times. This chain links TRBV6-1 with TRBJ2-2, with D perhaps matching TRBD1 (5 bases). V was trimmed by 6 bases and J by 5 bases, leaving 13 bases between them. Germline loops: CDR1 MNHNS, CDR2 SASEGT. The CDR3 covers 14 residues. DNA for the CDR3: TGTGCCAGCAGGGACACAGAACTTACCGGGGAGCTGTTTTTT. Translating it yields CASRDTELTGELFF.

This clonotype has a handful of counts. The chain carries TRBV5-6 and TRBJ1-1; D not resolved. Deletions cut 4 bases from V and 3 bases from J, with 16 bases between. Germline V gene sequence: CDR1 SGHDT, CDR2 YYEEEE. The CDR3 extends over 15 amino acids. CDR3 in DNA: TGTGCCAGCAGCGTTGGTCCCACGACGGACACTGAAGCTTTCTTT. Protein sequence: CASSVGPTTDTEAFF.

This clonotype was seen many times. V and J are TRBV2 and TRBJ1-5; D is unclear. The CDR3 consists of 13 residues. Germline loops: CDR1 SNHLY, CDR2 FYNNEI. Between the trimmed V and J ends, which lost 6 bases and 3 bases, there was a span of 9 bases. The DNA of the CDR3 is TGTGCCAGCAGCCCTCGGTTCAATCAGCCCCAGCATTTT. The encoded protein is CASSPRFNQPQHF.

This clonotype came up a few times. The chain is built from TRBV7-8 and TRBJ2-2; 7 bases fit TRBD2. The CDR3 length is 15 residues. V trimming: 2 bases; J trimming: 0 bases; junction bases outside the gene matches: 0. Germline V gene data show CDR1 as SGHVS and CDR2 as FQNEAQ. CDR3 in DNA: TGTGCCAGCAGCTTACGGGGGGCGAACACCGGGGAGCTGTTTTTT. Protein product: CASSLRGANTGELFF.

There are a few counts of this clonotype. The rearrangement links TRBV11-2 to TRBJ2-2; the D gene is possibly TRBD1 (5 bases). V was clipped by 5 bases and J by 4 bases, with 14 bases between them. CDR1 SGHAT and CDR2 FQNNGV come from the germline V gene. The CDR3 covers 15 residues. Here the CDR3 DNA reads TGTGCCAGCAGCATACGAGGACACTTCACCGGGGAGCTGTTTTTT. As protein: CASSIRGHFTGELFF.

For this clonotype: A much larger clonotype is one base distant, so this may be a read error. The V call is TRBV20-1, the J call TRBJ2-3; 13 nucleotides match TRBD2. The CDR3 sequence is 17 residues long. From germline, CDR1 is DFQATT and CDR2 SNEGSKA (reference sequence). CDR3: CCASPTSGGAWSDTQYF. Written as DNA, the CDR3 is TGCTGTGCTAGTCCCACTAGCGGGGGGGCCTGGTCAGATACGCAGTATTTT.

The CDR3 is CASSESGQGEAFF. The CDR3 region has the DNA TGTGCCAGCAGTGAGTCAGGACAGGGCGAAGCTTTCTTT. The chain has TRBV25-1 and TRBJ1-1, with 8 positions matching TRBD1. Losses at the gene ends were 3 bases for V and 8 bases for J; bases not matched to a gene: 5. The length of the CDR3 is 13 residues. Germline assignment: CDR1 MGHDK and CDR2 SYGVNS.

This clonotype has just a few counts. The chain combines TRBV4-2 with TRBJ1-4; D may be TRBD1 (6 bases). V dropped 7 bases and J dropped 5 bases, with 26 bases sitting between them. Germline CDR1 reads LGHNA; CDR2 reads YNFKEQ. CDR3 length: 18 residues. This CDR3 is CASTKGGRDDGLNEKLFF. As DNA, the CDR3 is TGTGCCAGCACTAAAGGGGGGAGAGACGACGGCTTAAATGAAAAACTGTTTTTT.

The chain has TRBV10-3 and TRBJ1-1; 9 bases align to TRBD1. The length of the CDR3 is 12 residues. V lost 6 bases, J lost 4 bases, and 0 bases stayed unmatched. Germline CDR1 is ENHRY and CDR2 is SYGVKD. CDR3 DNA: TGTGCCATCAGGACAGGGGGCACTGAAGCTTTCTTT. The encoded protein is CAIRTGGTEAFF.

This chain's CDR3 is CASKRWDRDSPLHF. CDR3 in DNA: TGTGCCAGTAAGAGGTGGGATCGAGATTCACCCCTCCACTTT. The chain combines TRBV27 with TRBJ1-6; no definite D call. The CDR3 length is 14 residues. The germline CDR1 and CDR2 sequences are MNHEY and SMNVEV (reference sequence). Trimming removed 9 bases from V and 8 bases from J, with 17 bases in between.

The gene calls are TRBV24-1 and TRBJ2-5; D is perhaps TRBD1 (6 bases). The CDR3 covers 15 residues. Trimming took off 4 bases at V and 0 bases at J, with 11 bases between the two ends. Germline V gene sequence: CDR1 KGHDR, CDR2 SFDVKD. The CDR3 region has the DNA TGTGCCACCAGTGACGTAGGACAGAACCAAGAGACCCAGTACTTC. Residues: CATSDVGQNQETQYF.

The CDR3 spells CASSLEFLPQRTEAFF. Here the CDR3 DNA reads TGCGCCAGCAGCTTGGAATTTTTGCCGCAGCGCACTGAAGCTTTCTTT. V and J are TRBV5-1 and TRBJ1-1; the D is unclear. Between the trimmed V and J ends, which lost 0 bases and 4 bases, there was a span of 16 bases. Germline V gene lookup returns CDR1 SGHRS and CDR2 YFSETQ. The length of the CDR3 is 16 residues.

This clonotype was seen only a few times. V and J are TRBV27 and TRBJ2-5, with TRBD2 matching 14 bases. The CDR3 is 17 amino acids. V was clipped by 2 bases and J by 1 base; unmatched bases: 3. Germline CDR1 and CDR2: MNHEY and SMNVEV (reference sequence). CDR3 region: CASSLLGLAGGQETQYF. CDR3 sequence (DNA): TGTGCCAGCAGTTTACTTGGACTAGCGGGGGGCCAAGAGACCCAGTACTTC.

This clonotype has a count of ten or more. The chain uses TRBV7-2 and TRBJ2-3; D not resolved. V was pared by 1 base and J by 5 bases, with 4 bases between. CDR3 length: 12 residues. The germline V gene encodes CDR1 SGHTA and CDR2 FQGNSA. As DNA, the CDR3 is TGTGCCAGCAGCTTAGTTCAAGATACGCAGTATTTT. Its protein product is CASSLVQDTQYF.